This T cell receptor beta chain was documented in a study of blood T cell repertoires in COVID-19. Overall study context: Samples of COVID-19 (acute and convalescent) were obtained from the United States, Italy and Spain. The analysed material was cDNA or gDNA that came from T cells, B-cell-depleted T cells, or PBMCs.

V was pared by 7 bases and J by 4 bases, with 9 bases of the junction left unmatched. CDR3 length: 15 residues. Germline lookup yields CDR1 MGHRA and CDR2 YSYEKL. As originally analysed: Nucleated cell counts were estimated from reference gene primer amplification. This table comes from immunoSEQ multiplex PCR, and its TCRdb copy is limited to in-frame clones, with some not included. That table supplies the V and J calls and clone size; D and trimming were determined from the DNA. The table has about 71,000 clones, 90% seen once; the top ten hold over 4%. This clonotype originated in a woman aged 18-29 years with acute or convalescent COVID-19. Sequencing was performed on peripheral blood. This chain uses TRBV4-1 with TRBJ2-2, with TRBD2 identical over 7 bases. CDR3 region: CASIGRERSTGELFF. CDR3 in DNA: TGCGCCAGCATTGGGCGGGAGCGGAGCACCGGGGAGCTGTTTTTT.